The 10 T cell receptor beta chains below were found in one sample sequenced in a study of cytomegalovirus exposure and HLA in healthy donors. In the PCR, 60 Vbeta and 13 Jbeta primers were used. The data were produced by immunoSEQ multiplex PCR, yet TCRdb's version contains in-frame clones alone and is incomplete. Of around 200,000 clones in the sample, about 80% were seen once. The material sequenced was PBMCs. Receptors originate from a man younger than 35 in good health and CMV-seronegative.

V usage is TRBV5-1 and J usage is TRBJ1-5; D perhaps matches TRBD1 (6 bases). Trimming took 4 bases from V and 9 from J, leaving 14 bases between them. The germline V gene has CDR1 SGHRS and CDR2 YFSETQ. The CDR3 length is 13 residues. DNA of the CDR3: TGCGCCAGCAGCCCCCAGGGGTTGGGGCCCCAGCATTTT. Its translation: CASSPQGLGPQHF.

This clone was found once. The rearrangement joins TRBV29-1 to TRBJ1-1; 7 bases are a match to TRBD1. J was trimmed by 11 bases and V by 0 bases; bases with no gene match: 9. Germline loops: CDR1 SQVTM, CDR2 ANQGSEA. The CDR3 is 13 residues long. The CDR3 sequence: CSVEDRAGTEAFF. The CDR3 coding sequence is TGCAGCGTTGAAGATCGCGCCGGGACAGAGGCTTTCTTT.

This rearrangement joins TRBV11-2 to TRBJ1-2, with a tentative D call TRBD1 (5 bases). This CDR3 is 16 amino acids long. With 7 bases removed from V and 3 bases from J, the gap between germline ends came to 21 bases. Germline loops: CDR1 SGHAT, CDR2 FQNNGV. CDR3 region: CASTRGGVLDDYGYTF. CDR3 in DNA: TGTGCCAGCACCCGAGGAGGGGTCCTGGACGACTATGGCTACACCTTC.

V usage is TRBV7-3 and J usage is TRBJ2-1, with a weak D call TRBD1 (6 bases). Germline CDR1 SGHTA, CDR2 FQGTGA. Trimming took 1 base from V and 9 from J, leaving 22 bases between them. This CDR3 has 17 residues. CDR3 nucleotides: TGTGCCAGCAGCTTAAGTCCCTCCCTGGGGGCCGGTGGTGAGCAGTTCTTC. Encoded protein: CASSLSPSLGAGGEQFF.

The V call is TRBV29-1, the J call TRBJ2-7; D gene uncertain. Germline lookup yields CDR1 SQVTM and CDR2 ANQGSEA. V was trimmed by 6 bases and J by 6 bases, leaving 12 bases between them. The CDR3 sequence is 11 residues long. The CDR3 DNA sequence: TGCAGCGTGAATACAGACCCCGAGCAGTACTTC. Protein product: CSVNTDPEQYF.

The chain employs TRBV19 and TRBJ1-6; 12 bases align to TRBD1. V lost 6 bases to trimming and J lost 10 bases; unmatched junction nucleotides: 13. Germline V lookup: CDR1 LNHDA, CDR2 SQIVND (reference sequence). The CDR3 extends over 17 amino acids. The CDR3 sequence is CASSKGQGAWNQSPLHF. The CDR3, as DNA: TGTGCCAGTAGCAAGGGACAGGGGGCATGGAACCAATCACCCCTCCACTTT.

This clone was counted between two and nine times. The CDR3 sequence: CASCWAGSTDTQYF. For the CDR3, the DNA is TGTGCCAGCTGTTGGGCAGGGTCCACAGATACGCAGTATTTT. The chain carries TRBV6-1 and TRBJ2-3, with a possible D match to TRBD1 (5 bases). The CDR3 has 14 residues. Per germline, CDR1 MNHNS and CDR2 SASEGT. Deletions cut 8 bases from V and 2 bases from J, with 14 bases between.

This clone was counted once. The DNA of the CDR3 is TGTGCCAGCAGCGAGACTAGCGGGGTGAACACCGGGGAGCTGTTTTTT. Translated: CASSETSGVNTGELFF. This chain joins TRBV9 and TRBJ2-2, with TRBD2 matching over 11 bases. Germline V gene sequence: CDR1 SGDLS, CDR2 YYNGEE. V lost 3 bases and J lost 1; bases outside the gene matches: 2. The CDR3 spans 16 residues.

J is TRBJ2-4 and V is TRBV9; 10 bases map to TRBD1. The germline CDR1 and CDR2 sequences are SGDLS and YYNGEE. V was pared by 4 bases and J by 2 bases, with 9 bases of the junction left unmatched. The CDR3 covers 17 residues. DNA of the CDR3: TGTGCCAGCAGCTCGACAGGGGGCTTGGGTACCAAAAACATTCAGTACTTC. It yields the protein CASSSTGGLGTKNIQYF.

The J gene is TRBJ1-5, the V gene TRBV4-2, with D possibly TRBD1 on 5 matching bases. CDR1 is LGHNA and CDR2 is YNFKEQ in the germline V gene. The CDR3 contains 17 residues. The ends were cut back, 1 base at V and 0 bases at J, with 13 bases in the middle. The CDR3 loop is CASSQAQGTYSNQPQHF. Written as DNA, the CDR3 is TGTGCCAGCAGCCAAGCTCAGGGAACCTATAGCAATCAGCCCCAGCATTTT.